The next 7 T cell receptor beta chains were all read from a single sample in a study of early T cells in non-severe SARS-CoV-2 infection. TCRdb re-analysed the 5' RACE reads in MiXCR, keeping a single row per CDR3 protein. The profile shows about 97,000 distinct CDR3 sequences, roughly 9.6% of them singletons. The sequencing used whole blood, collected at baseline. The source is an adult who was a healthcare worker with PCR-confirmed SARS-CoV-2 infection or an uninfected control (not recorded which).

The chain combines TRBV3-1 with TRBJ2-2, with 7 bases fitting TRBD2. Germline trimming cut 4 bases from V and 3 bases from J; bases unmatched to any gene: 5. Germline CDR1 LGHDT, CDR2 YNNKEL (reference sequence). The CDR3 sequence is 15 residues long. CDR3 nucleotide sequence: TGTGCCAGCAGCCTCGGACTAGATTACACCGGGGAGCTGTTTTTT. Its translation is CASSLGLDYTGELFF.

The V gene is TRBV21-1, the J gene TRBJ2-3. TRBV21-1 is flagged as a pseudogene. The CDR3 runs to 15 residues. Here the CDR3 reads CASSVQFTGTDTQYF. The CDR3 DNA is TGTGCCAGCAGCGTACAGTTCACGGGCACAGATACGCAGTATTTT.

The chain employs TRBV18 and TRBJ2-7, with D maybe TRBD2 (6 bases). The CDR3 covers 15 residues. V lost 0 bases and J lost 6, with 15 bases in between. The germline gives CDR1 KGHSH, CDR2 LQKENI. The CDR3 DNA reads as TGTGCCAGCTCACCACCTATGGGACTGCGGGGCGAGCAGTACTTC. It encodes CASSPPMGLRGEQYF.

This sequence joins TRBV4-3 and TRBJ2-1, with TRBD2 matching over 13 bases. V shed 0 bases and J 8 bases; nucleotides not matched to a gene: 7. Germline lookup yields CDR1 LGHNA and CDR2 YSLEER. The CDR3 is 17 amino acids. The CDR3 sequence is CASSQDSGLAGVHEQFF. The CDR3 bases are TGCGCCAGCAGCCAAGATTCTGGACTAGCGGGAGTACATGAGCAGTTCTTC.

This sequence joins TRBV5-5 and TRBJ1-6; D unresolved. Looked up from germline, CDR1 is SGHKS and CDR2 is YYEKEE (reference sequence). The CDR3 contains 15 residues. With 5 bases removed from V and 0 bases from J, the gap between germline ends came to 9 bases. CDR3 sequence reads: CASSLSSSYNSPLHF. CDR3 sequence (DNA): TGTGCCAGCAGTTTATCCAGCTCCTATAATTCACCCCTCCACTTT. The entire variable domain, with the rest obtained from reference TRBV5-5 and TRBJ1-6, is as follows: DAGVTQSPTHLIKTRGQQVTLRCSPISGHKSVSWYQQVLGQGPQFIFQYYEKEERGRGNFPDRFSARQFPNYSSELNVNALLLGDSALYLCASSLSSSYNSPLHFGNGTRLTVT.

V is TRBV14 and J is TRBJ2-2, with TRBD1 as a possible D gene (5 bases). This CDR3 is built from 15 residues. Per germline, CDR1 SGHDN and CDR2 FVKESK. V was trimmed by 4 bases and J by 5 bases, leaving 14 bases between them. CDR3 nucleotide sequence: TGTGCCAGCAGCCCCTTCTTAGGGGAAACCGGGGAGCTGTTTTTT. Translation: CASSPFLGETGELFF.

The V and J genes are TRBV4-3 and TRBJ1-6; the D is unclear. The CDR3 runs to 15 residues. The germline V gene encodes CDR1 LGHNA and CDR2 YSLEER. Trimming removed 1 base at V and 9 bases at J, with 13 bases between. The CDR3 sequence: CASSQGSPRVSPLHF. CDR3 DNA: TGCGCCAGCAGCCAAGGATCCCCAAGGGTTTCACCCCTCCACTTT.